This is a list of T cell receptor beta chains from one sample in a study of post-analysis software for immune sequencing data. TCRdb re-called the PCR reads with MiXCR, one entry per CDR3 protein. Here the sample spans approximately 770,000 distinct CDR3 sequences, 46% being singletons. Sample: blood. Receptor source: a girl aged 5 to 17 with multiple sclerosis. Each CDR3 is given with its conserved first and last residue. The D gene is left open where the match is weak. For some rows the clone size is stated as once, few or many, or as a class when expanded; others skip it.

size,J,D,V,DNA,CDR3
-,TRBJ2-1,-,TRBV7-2,TGTGCCAGCAGCTTAGCGCCCTCTACGAATCAGCAGTTCTTC,CASSLAPSTNQQFF
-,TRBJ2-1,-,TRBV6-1,TGTGCCAGCAGCCGGCTCGGACTAGGCCTCAGGGGCAATGAGCAGTTCTTC,CASSRLGLGLRGNEQFF
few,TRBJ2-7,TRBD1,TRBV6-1,TGTGCCAGCAGGCCCGGGACAGGGATATGGTACGAGCAGTACTTC,CASRPGTGIWYEQYF
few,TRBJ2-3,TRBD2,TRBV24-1,TGTGCCACCAGTGATCCCGGACTAGCGTTGACAGATACGCAGTATTTT,CATSDPGLALTDTQYF
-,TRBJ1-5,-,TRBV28,TGTGCCAGCAGTGTCCGGGACAATCAGCCCCGGCATTTT,CASSVRDNQPRHF
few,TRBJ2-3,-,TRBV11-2,TGTGCCAGCAGCTCCCATCGGCGCGGGTTATCTAGCACAGATACGCAGTATTTT,CASSSHRRGLSSTDTQYF
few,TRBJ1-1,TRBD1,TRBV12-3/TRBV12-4,TGTGCCAGCAGCCACAGGGGGCGCGAAATAGGCGCTGAAGCTTTCTTT,CASSHRGREIGAEAFF
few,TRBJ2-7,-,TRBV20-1,TGCAGTGCCGAGGGGAGAGACTACGAGCAGTACTTC,CSAEGRDYEQYF
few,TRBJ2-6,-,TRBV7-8,TGTGCCAGCAGCTTACCGGGGTTAAGCTCTGGGGCCAACGTCCTGACTTTC,CASSLPGLSSGANVLTF
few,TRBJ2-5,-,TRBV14,TGTGCCAGCAGTCCACCGTACAGGGAAGAGACCCAGTACTTC,CASSPPYREETQYF
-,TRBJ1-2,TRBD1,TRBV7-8,TGTGCCAGCAGCTTAGCGATGAACAGGGGAAGAGTCGACTATGGCTACACCTTC,CASSLAMNRGRVDYGYTF
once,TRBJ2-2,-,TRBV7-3,TGTGCCAGCAGCTTAACCCGTAGCGGCACCGGGGAGCTGTTTTTT,CASSLTRSGTGELFF
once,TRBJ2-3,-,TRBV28,TGTGCCAGCAGTTTATTCCATTGGGATACGCAGTATTTT,CASSLFHWDTQYF
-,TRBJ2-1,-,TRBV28,TGTGCCAGCAGTATTCCCCGCACAGGAACTCCCTACAATGAGCAGTTCTTC,CASSIPRTGTPYNEQFF
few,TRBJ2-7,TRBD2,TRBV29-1,TGCAGCGTTGAGGGGCGGGAGACCTACGAGCAGTACTTC,CSVEGRETYEQYF
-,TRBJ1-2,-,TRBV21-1,TGTGCCAGCAGCAAAGAAGGGGACAGGGCAAAGAATGGCTACACCTTC,CASSKEGDRAKNGYTF
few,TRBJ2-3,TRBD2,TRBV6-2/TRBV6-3,TGTGCCAGCAGTTCCCTCGAGCGGGAGTCAGATACGCAGTATTTT,CASSSLERESDTQYF
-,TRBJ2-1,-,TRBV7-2,TGTGCCAGCAGCGACGAGGGGTTTGGGGAGCAGTTCTTC,CASSDEGFGEQFF
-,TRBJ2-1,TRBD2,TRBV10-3,TGTGCCATCGGGAGCGGGAGGGCCTTGGATGAGCAGTTCTTC,CAIGSGRALDEQFF
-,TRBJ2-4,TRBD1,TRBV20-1,TGCAGTGCCATCGGGACAGGACAACTAGCCAAAAACATTCAGTACTTC,CSAIGTGQLAKNIQYF
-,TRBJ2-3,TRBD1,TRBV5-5,TGTGCCAGCAGCTTGGACTGGGCAGGGGGCGTGACAGATACGCAGTATTTT,CASSLDWAGGVTDTQYF
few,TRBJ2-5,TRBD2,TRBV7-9,TGTGCCAGCAGCTCGGGACTAACTCAAGAGACCCAGTACTTC,CASSSGLTQETQYF
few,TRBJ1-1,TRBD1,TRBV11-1,TGTGCCAGCAGCTCGAAAGACAGGGTCACTGAAGCTTTCTTT,CASSSKDRVTEAFF
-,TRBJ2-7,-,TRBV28,TGTGCCAGCAGCGGGCTAGCCGAGCAGTACTTC,CASSGLAEQYF
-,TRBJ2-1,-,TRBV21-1,TGTGCCGGATTAGCGGGAGGCCACGACTCCTACAATGAGCAGTTCTTC,CAGLAGGHDSYNEQFF
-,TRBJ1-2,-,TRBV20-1,TGCAGTGCTAGAGATCCGGCAGGGCCTAACTATGGCTACACCTTC,CSARDPAGPNYGYTF
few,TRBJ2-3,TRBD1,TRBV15,TGTGCCACCAGCTTTTTGCCGAGGACAGGGGGATTTTGGGATACGCAGTATTTT,CATSFLPRTGGFWDTQYF
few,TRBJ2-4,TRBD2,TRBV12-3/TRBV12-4,TGTGCCAGCAGTTTCCTGGGACTAGCGGAGGGGGAAAACATTCAGTACTTC,CASSFLGLAEGENIQYF
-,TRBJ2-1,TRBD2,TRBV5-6,TGTGCCAGCAGCTTGGCCGGACTAGCGGGAGAGTCAATTGGGAATGAGCAGTTCTTC,CASSLAGLAGESIGNEQFF